The 7 T cell receptor beta chains reported below all come from one sample, sequenced in a study of regulatory T cells in long-lasting Graves disease. Time point: newly diagnosed GD, antithyroid drugs for less than 3 months. PBMC-extracted RNA yielded the TCR library. In building TCR beta libraries, iRepertoire HTBI primers were used together with Arm-PCR of CDR3 regions. TCRdb re-called the multiplex PCR reads with MiXCR, one entry per CDR3 protein. The repertoire holds over 400,000 distinct CDR3 sequences, with about 15% as singletons. These sequences were also reported in another study, on T cells in Graves' hyperthyroidism and ophthalmopathy.

The starting material was peripheral blood mononuclear cells (PBMCs), obtained at new diagnosis, from a patient treated with antithyroid drugs. These receptors all stem from a woman between 50 and 59 years old with Graves disease.

This clonotype was found a few times. This sequence joins TRBV27 and TRBJ2-7, with D unresolved. Germline CDR1 and CDR2: MNHEY and SMNVEV (reference sequence). The CDR3 length is 14 residues. V lost 3 bases, J lost 3 bases, and 12 bases lay in between. The chain's CDR3 is CASSFFGSDYEQYF. CDR3 nucleotide sequence: TGTGCCAGCAGTTTTTTTGGGTCTGACTACGAGCAGTACTTC.

The chain combines TRBV14 with TRBJ2-1; 10 bases align to TRBD1. CDR1 and CDR2 (germline): SGHDN, FVKESK. V was clipped by 3 bases and J by 4 bases; unmatched bases: 6. The CDR3 extends over 16 amino acids. CDR3 in amino acids: CASSQAGTGEYNEQFF. CDR3 DNA: TGTGCCAGCAGCCAGGCTGGGACAGGGGAGTACAATGAGCAGTTCTTC.

This clonotype was seen at least ten times. The V call is TRBV5-1, the J call TRBJ1-1; the D gene is possibly TRBD1 (5 bases). The germline CDR1 and CDR2 sequences are SGHRS and YFSETQ. V shed 6 bases and J shed 7 bases, with 16 bases lying between them. The CDR3 totals 13 residues. The CDR3 nucleotides are TGCGCCAGCAATGAGGGGAGGGGAGGTGAAGCTTTCTTT. As protein: CASNEGRGGEAFF.

This clonotype occurred many times. The rearrangement links TRBV7-2 to TRBJ2-7; D gene uncertain. V was clipped by 3 bases and J by 2 bases, with 14 bases between them. The germline V gene has CDR1 SGHTA and CDR2 FQGNSA. CDR3 length: 15 residues. CDR3 sequence: CASSLRTDNAYEQYF. The CDR3 coding sequence is TGTGCCAGCAGCTTGAGGACCGACAACGCCTACGAGCAGTACTTC.

This clonotype was observed a few times. The V and J genes are TRBV20-1 and TRBJ1-5, with a tentative D call TRBD1 (5 bases). V was cut by 4 bases and J by 5 bases, with 12 bases left in between. Germline V gene lookup returns CDR1 DFQATT and CDR2 SNEGSKA (reference sequence). CDR3 length: 13 amino acids. CDR3 amino acids: CSATQGLDQPQHF. The CDR3 nucleotides read TGCAGTGCTACGCAGGGTTTGGATCAGCCCCAGCATTTT.

The chain combines TRBV10-3 with TRBJ2-3; the D call may be TRBD1 or TRBD2 (7 bases each). The CDR3 spans 18 residues. Germline assignment: CDR1 ENHRY and CDR2 SYGVKD. Trimming cost V 10 bases and J 0 bases, with 26 bases left between them. The CDR3 sequence: CASRGAGVTYSSTDTQYF. The CDR3 bases are TGTGCCAGCAGGGGGGCGGGAGTAACTTATTCTAGCACAGATACGCAGTATTTT.

About this clonotype itself: A read error may explain this, as a much larger clone is one base away. This sequence joins TRBV3-1 and TRBJ2-1, with TRBD1 as a possible D gene (6 bases). CDR1 is LGHDT and CDR2 is YNNKEL in the germline V gene (reference sequence). There are 14 residues in the CDR3. Trimming removed 3 bases at V and 12 bases at J, with 18 bases between. CDR3 residues: CASSHSTGRKGQFF. CDR3 nucleotide sequence: TGTGCCAGCAGCCATTCGACAGGCCGTAAGGGGCAGTTCTTC.